This entry lists 5 T cell receptor beta chains sequenced from one sample in a study of shared clonotypes between healthy human individuals. TCRdb's table, derived via immunoSEQ multiplex PCR, lists solely in-frame clones and lacks some. This sample has fewer than 2.5 million clones, with roughly 93% found just once. Sequenced: naive CD4+ T cells from PBMCs. The sample's subset: CD45RA+ positively selected. These receptors all come from a man between 18 and 29 years old in good health. Some clones in this sample may be carry-over from other donors' samples.

In DNA form, the CDR3 reads TGTGCCTGGGATAGGAGGGAGGCCGAGCAGTACTTC. Amino acid sequence: CAWDRREAEQYF. The V call is TRBV30, the J call TRBJ2-7; the D gene is possibly TRBD2 (6 bases). Looked up from germline, CDR1 is GTSNPN and CDR2 is SVGIG (reference sequence). CDR3 length: 12 amino acids. The V gene lost 5 bases and the J gene lost 6 bases, with 14 bases spanning the gap.

V and J are TRBV7-7 and TRBJ1-3, with D possibly being TRBD1 (5 bases). CDR3 length: 14 residues. V was trimmed by 5 bases and J by 2 bases, leaving 10 bases between them. Germline CDR1 is SSHAT and CDR2 is FNYEAQ (reference sequence). The CDR3 loop reads CASSQTATGNTIYF. As DNA, the CDR3 is TGTGCCAGCAGCCAGACAGCGACTGGAAACACCATATATTTT.

This clone appeared once. Other DNA sequences in the sample encode the same CDR3. DNA of the CDR3: TGCGCCAGCAGCTGGGGGACAGTTGGAAACACCATATATTTT. Translated, it gives CASSWGTVGNTIYF. J is TRBJ1-3 and V is TRBV5-1, with 7 bases matching TRBD1. The junction had 3 bases not matched to a gene; V was cut back by 3 bases and J by 3 bases. CDR1 is SGHRS, CDR2 YFSETQ, per germline. The CDR3 runs 14 residues.

CDR3: CASSPSNAGGLREQFF. As DNA, the CDR3 is TGTGCCAGCAGCCCTAGTAACGCGGGAGGCCTGAGGGAGCAGTTCTTC. J is TRBJ2-1 and V is TRBV6-6; 8 bases are shared with TRBD2. Germline V gene lookup returns CDR1 MNHNY and CDR2 SVGAGI (reference sequence). This CDR3 has 16 amino acids. J was trimmed by 10 bases and V by 6 bases; bases with no gene match: 17.

The CDR3, as DNA: TGCGCCAGCAGCCTAACCCCCAGGTCTGAGCAGTTCTTC. Translation: CASSLTPRSEQFF. The V and J genes are TRBV4-1 and TRBJ2-1; D gene uncertain. The germline V gene has CDR1 MGHRA and CDR2 YSYEKL. This CDR3 contains 13 residues. The V gene lost 4 bases and the J gene lost 9 bases, with 13 bases spanning the gap.